This T cell receptor beta chain came from a study of shared clonotypes between healthy human individuals. General observations from the study: Collection of samples was limited to blood; tissue repertoires likely differ.

V shed 2 bases and J 6 bases; nucleotides not matched to a gene: 19. The CDR3 length is 19 residues. Germline V gene sequence: CDR1 KGHSH, CDR2 LQKENI. Assay used: immunoSEQ multiplex PCR; TCRdb lists only in-frame clones, some missing. Of about 2.2 million clones in the sample, 93% were seen once. Naive CD8 cells lacked CD45RO, underwent positive selection for CCR7 and left out terminally differentiated effector memory CD45RA+ cells. Turning to this clone: The antigen is unknown.

This chain links TRBV18 with TRBJ1-2; 9 bases map to TRBD1. Sequenced: naive CD8+ T cells from PBMCs. The receptor's source is a man aged 18 to 30 in good health. Some clones in this sample may be carry-over from other donors' samples. The CDR3 region has the DNA TGTGCCAGCTCACCAAATTATCCGACAGGGGGTTATCGGGGACATGGCTACACCTTC. Translating gives CASSPNYPTGGYRGHGYTF.